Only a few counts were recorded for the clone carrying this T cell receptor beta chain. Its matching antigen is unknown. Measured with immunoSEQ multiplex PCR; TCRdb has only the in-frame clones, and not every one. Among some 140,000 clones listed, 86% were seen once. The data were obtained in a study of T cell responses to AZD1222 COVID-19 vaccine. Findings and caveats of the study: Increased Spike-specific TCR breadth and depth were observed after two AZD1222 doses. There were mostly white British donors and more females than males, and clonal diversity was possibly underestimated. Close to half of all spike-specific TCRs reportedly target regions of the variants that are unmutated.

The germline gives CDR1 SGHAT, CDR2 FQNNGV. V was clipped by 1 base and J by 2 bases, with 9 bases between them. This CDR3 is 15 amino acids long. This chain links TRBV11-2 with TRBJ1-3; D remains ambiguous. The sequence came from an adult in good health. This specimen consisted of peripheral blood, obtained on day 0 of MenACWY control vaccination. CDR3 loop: CASSLAGDPGNTIYF. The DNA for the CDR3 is TGTGCCAGCAGCTTAGCTGGAGATCCTGGAAACACCATATATTTT.